Listed here are 17 T cell receptor beta chains from one sample, sequenced in a study of T cells in women clearing cervical HPV infection. The assay was immunoSEQ multiplex PCR, and TCRdb's table has in-frame clones only and misses some. The sample features fewer than 40,000 clones, with roughly 1.4% in its top ten. Sequenced material: blood buffy coat. These receptors came from a woman aged 18-70 years with a cervical HPV16 infection that either progressed to CIN3+ or cleared (not recorded which).

Concerning this clone: The read stops 3 residues short of the end of the CDR3; the missing end is completed from the germline J gene. This rearrangement joins TRBV10-3 to TRBJ1-2; no firm D call. The V gene's germline CDR1 is ENHRY and CDR2 SYGVKD. Trimming took off 5 bases at V and 5 bases at J, with 15 bases between the two ends. The CDR3 is 14 residues long. The CDR3 sequence is CAISPIGEEYGYTF. CDR3 DNA (partial): TGTGCCATCAGTCCTATCGGGGAGGAGTATGGC.

Comments on this clone: The CDR3 end is not reached by the read, which stops 3 residues before it; the germline J gene fills it in. The V call is TRBV9, the J call TRBJ2-5, with 9 nucleotides matching TRBD1. Per germline, CDR1 SGDLS and CDR2 YYNGEE. This CDR3 spans 17 amino acids. The junction had 10 bases not matched to a gene; V was cut back by 3 bases and J by 1 base. CDR3 region: CASSGLGGTGFQETQYF. The CDR3 bases that were read are TGTGCCAGCAGCGGGTTGGGGGGGACAGGGTTCCAAGAGACC. The complete variable domain, with remaining parts taken from reference TRBV9 and TRBJ2-5, reads DSGVTQTPKHLITATGQRVTLRCSPRSGDLSVYWYQQSLDQGLQFLIQYYNGEERAKGNILERFSAQQFPDLHSELNLSSLELGDSALYFCASSGLGGTGFQETQYFGPGTRLLVL.

This clone shows up as medium-sized by frequency. The CDR3 is cut off 3 residues early in the read; its end comes from the germline J gene. The chain links TRBV6-1 to TRBJ2-3, with 7 bases identical to TRBD1. J lost 5 bases, V lost 4 bases, and 3 bases had no gene match. Germline CDR1 and CDR2: MNHNS and SASEGT. This CDR3 is 13 amino acids long. CDR3 DNA, as far as it was read: TGTGCCAGCAGTGTCGACAGGGAAGATACG. Residues: CASSVDREDT. The CDR3 reads in full as CASSVDREDTQYF.

Comment on this clone: The sequence runs out 3 residues before the end of the CDR3; the remainder is reconstructed from the germline J gene. The chain carries TRBV20-1 and TRBJ1-2; 7 bases agree with TRBD1. The CDR3 totals 15 residues. The germline CDR1 and CDR2 sequences are DFQATT and SNEGSKA (reference sequence). CDR3 bases read: TGCAGTGCTAGACCGGGAGGACAGGTTCTGCAAGGC. This translates into CSARPGGQVLQG. In full, the CDR3 is CSARPGGQVLQGYTF.

About this clone itself: The observed sequence ends 3 residues before the CDR3 terminus, with the missing tail filled in from the germline J gene. V usage is TRBV30 and J usage is TRBJ2-1, with 11 positions matching TRBD2. Germline trimming cut 3 bases from V and 5 bases from J; bases unmatched to any gene: 6. The length of the CDR3 is 15 residues. Germline V CDR1 and CDR2: GTSNPN, SVGIG (reference sequence). The covered CDR3 bases are TGTGCCTGGAGCATCGGGACTAGCGGAGACAATGAG. Its translation: CAWSIGTSGDNE. The complete CDR3 protein is CAWSIGTSGDNEQFF.

Concerning this clone itself: The read terminates 3 residues ahead of where the CDR3 ends, so the germline J gene completes it. The chain is built from TRBV7-9 and TRBJ1-5; TRBD1 matches 7 bases. CDR1 is SEHNR, CDR2 FQNEAQ, per germline (reference sequence). With 5 bases clipped from V and 5 bases from J, the junction kept 9 bases outside the gene matches. This CDR3 is 15 amino acids long. The CDR3 bases that were read are TGTGCCAGCAGCAAAGGGACAGTGCGCGATCAGCCC. Translating gives CASSKGTVRDQP. The entire CDR3 is CASSKGTVRDQPQHF.

In the case of this clone: Read data end 3 residues before the CDR3 end; the end is taken from the germline J gene. This rearrangement joins TRBV7-2 to TRBJ1-2; 7 bases line up with TRBD1. J lost 4 bases, V lost 5 bases, and 4 bases had no gene match. The CDR3 runs to 13 residues. CDR1 is SGHTA and CDR2 is FQGNSA in the germline V gene. This chain's CDR3 is CASSRGQIYGYTF. The DNA read from the CDR3 is TGTGCCAGCAGCCGGGGACAGATCTATGGC. Together with reference TRBV7-2 and TRBJ1-2, the CDR3 gives the full variable domain: GAGVSQSPSNKVTEKGKDVELRCDPISGHTALYWYRQSLGQGLEFLIYFQGNSAPDKSGLPSDRFSAERTGGSVSTLTIQRTQQEDSAVYLCASSRGQIYGYTFGSGTRLTVV.

Turning to this clone: The observed sequence ends 3 residues before the CDR3 terminus, with the missing tail filled in from the germline J gene. This chain connects TRBV30 to TRBJ2-3; tentative D call: TRBD2 (7 bases). The germline V and J ends were trimmed by 3 bases and 6 bases, with 16 bases remaining between them. This CDR3 spans 14 amino acids. Germline CDR1 is GTSNPN and CDR2 is SVGIG (reference sequence). CDR3 DNA (partial): TGTGCCTGGAGCGAAGGGGGGGGCGGGGATACG. Encoded protein: CAWSEGGGGDT. From start to end, the CDR3 is CAWSEGGGGDTQYF.

A note on this clone: The read gets to within 3 residues of the CDR3 end, and the germline J gene fills in the rest. The gene calls are TRBV7-9 and TRBJ2-4; D is perhaps TRBD1 (5 bases). CDR1 is SEHNR, CDR2 FQNEAQ, per germline (reference sequence). The CDR3 extends over 15 amino acids. CDR3 bases read: TGTGCCAGCAGCCGGGTCAGGGATTCTCAAGGTGGT. It codes for CASSRVRDSQGG. The whole CDR3 sequence reads CASSRVRDSQGGQYF.

A word on this clone: The read terminates 3 residues ahead of where the CDR3 ends, so the germline J gene completes it. V and J are TRBV30 and TRBJ2-7, with D possibly TRBD1 on 7 matching bases. Trimming took off 0 bases at V and 5 bases at J, with 11 bases between the two ends. CDR1 is GTSNPN and CDR2 is SVGIG in the germline V gene (reference sequence). This CDR3 has 13 amino acids. CDR3 bases read: TGTGCCTGGAGTGTGGAGGGGGCGGACGAG. Residues: CAWSVEGADE. The full CDR3 protein is CAWSVEGADEQYF.

Note on this clone: The read terminates 3 residues before the CDR3 end, so the remaining end is supplied by the germline J gene. This chain uses TRBV7-9 with TRBJ2-1, with a possible D match to TRBD2 (6 bases). The CDR3 runs 14 residues. Trimming cost V 5 bases and J 7 bases, with 15 bases left between them. Germline CDR1 reads SEHNR; CDR2 reads FQNEAQ (reference sequence). Incomplete CDR3 DNA: TGTGCCAGCAGCCCCAATTGGAGGGGAAATGAG. Translated: CASSPNWRGNE. Given in full, the CDR3 is CASSPNWRGNEQFF. The variable domain in full, with the rest retrieved from reference TRBV7-9 and TRBJ2-1, is DTGVSQNPRHKITKRGQNVTFRCDPISEHNRLYWYRQTLGQGPEFLTYFQNEAQLEKSRLLSDRFSAERPKGSFSTLEIQRTEQGDSAMYLCASSPNWRGNEQFFGPGTRLTVL.

About this clone: The read ends 3 residues before the CDR3 terminus; that terminus is restored from the germline J gene. This chain joins TRBV7-6 and TRBJ2-5; the D gene is possibly TRBD1 (5 bases). Trimming took 5 bases from V and 0 from J, leaving 19 bases between them. This CDR3 contains 17 residues. Germline CDR1 and CDR2: SGHVS and FNYEAQ. This CDR3 reads CASSLGGTTGNQETQYF. CDR3 DNA, as far as it was read: TGTGCCAGCAGCCTCGGTGGAACTACAGGAAACCAAGAGACC.

As to this clone: With the read ending 3 residues before the CDR3 end, the germline J gene is used to fill in that end. The V and J genes are TRBV20-1 and TRBJ2-5, with TRBD2 matching 7 bases. With V trimmed by 3 bases and J by 4 bases, 8 bases remained unmatched. This CDR3 region has 14 residues. Germline lookup yields CDR1 DFQATT and CDR2 SNEGSKA (reference sequence). Incomplete CDR3 DNA: TGCAGTGCTAGCGGCGGGAGCGAAGGAGAGACC. Its translation: CSASGGSEGET. The full-length CDR3 reads as CSASGGSEGETQYF.

Comment on this clone: The read ends 3 residues before the CDR3 terminus; that terminus is restored from the germline J gene. The rearrangement joins TRBV28 to TRBJ2-1; 13 bases match TRBD2. There are 16 residues in the CDR3. The V gene end was trimmed by 6 bases and the J gene end by 7 bases; junction bases not matched to a gene: 9. From germline, CDR1 is MDHEN and CDR2 SYDVKM. CDR3 protein: CASSPGLAGRRNEQFF. Partial CDR3 DNA: TGTGCCAGCAGCCCGGGACTAGCGGGGAGGCGGAATGAG. Complete variable domain (other parts from reference TRBV28 and TRBJ2-1): DVKVTQSSRYLVKRTGEKVFLECVQDMDHENMFWYRQDPGLGLRLIYFSYDVKMKEKGDIPEGYSVSREKKERFSLILESASTNQTSMYLCASSPGLAGRRNEQFFGPGTRLTVL.

Points on this clone: Read coverage stops 3 residues before the CDR3 terminus; the germline J gene supplies the remainder. The chain joins TRBV30 to TRBJ2-7; D may be TRBD1 (5 bases). In germline, CDR1 is GTSNPN, CDR2 SVGIG (reference sequence). Trimming left V 0 bases short and J 3 bases short, with 18 bases between. The CDR3 is 16 amino acids. The CDR3 is CAWSVLGRATVYEQYF. CDR3 DNA (partial): TGTGCCTGGAGTGTACTCGGCAGGGCAACTGTCTACGAG.

Of note for this clone: The read is 3 residues too short to cover the CDR3 end, so that end is filled in from the germline J gene. The chain joins TRBV7-2 to TRBJ2-3; D gene uncertain. This CDR3 has 13 residues. Looked up from germline, CDR1 is SGHTA and CDR2 is FQGNSA. V lost 2 bases, J lost 5 bases, and 8 bases lay in between. The CDR3 bases that were read are TGTGCCAGCAGCTTAACTATAGGAGATACG. This gives the protein CASSLTIGDT. The whole CDR3 protein reads CASSLTIGDTQYF.

Comments on this clone: The read falls 3 residues short of the CDR3 end, and the missing part is taken from the germline J gene. The V call is TRBV5-6, the J call TRBJ2-2, with a possible D match to TRBD1 (6 bases). Trimming took 6 bases from V and 5 from J, leaving 8 bases between them. CDR3 length equals 12 residues. Germline V gives CDR1 SGHDT, CDR2 YYEEEE. The DNA read from the CDR3 is TGTGCCAGCAACACAGGGACCGGGGAG. Its translation is CASNTGTGE. The whole CDR3 region reads CASNTGTGELFF. The variable domain in full, completed from reference TRBV5-6 and TRBJ2-2, reads DAGVTQSPTHLIKTRGQQVTLRCSPKSGHDTVSWYQQALGQGPQFIFQYYEEEERQRGNFPDRFSGHQFPNYSSELNVNALLLGDSALYLCASNTGTGELFFGEGSRLTVL.